This T cell receptor beta chain was captured by sequencing in a study of shared T cell receptors in the human thymus. Profiling relied on immunoSEQ multiplex PCR, and the TCRdb table lists in-frame clones only, not all of them. Here the sample spans some 640,000 clones, over 75% being singletons. Trimming removed 1 base from V and 3 bases from J, with 19 bases in between. The germline gives CDR1 LNHDA, CDR2 SQIVND (reference sequence). The CDR3 sequence is 18 residues long. The data were also submitted as part of a second study, on human thymus T cells. That work states: Corrective cardiac operations yielded the resected thymus tissue. Apparent skewing of V and J gene usage characterized both thymic and blood repertoires. Related research has reported that thymic repertoires overlap highly among unrelated individuals.

Sequencing was carried out using thymocytes. The receptor's source is a boy under two years old with a congenital heart defect. This sequence joins TRBV19 and TRBJ1-5, with no clear D. CDR3 amino acids: CASSIVSPKSHINQPQHF. Here the CDR3 DNA reads TGTGCCAGTAGTATAGTATCTCCGAAAAGCCATATCAATCAGCCCCAGCATTTT.